This T cell receptor (beta chain) was sequenced during a study of blood T cell repertoires in COVID-19. Methods used by the authors: Counts of nucleated cells, estimated from reference gene primer amplification, were obtained. Here immunoSEQ multiplex PCR was the method, and the copy in TCRdb shows in-frame clones only, minus some. That table supplies the V and J calls and clone size; D and trimming were determined from the DNA. The repertoire holds 50,000 to 75,000 clones, with roughly 89% as singletons. In germline, CDR1 is LGHDT, CDR2 YNNKEL (reference sequence). The CDR3 is 13 residues long. The V and J ends lost 6 bases and 5 bases, in that order; junction bases with no gene match: 1.

This sequence joins TRBV3-1 (or the pseudogene TRBV3-2) and TRBJ2-5; 12 bases agree with TRBD2. Sequenced material: peripheral blood. The origin of this receptor is a man in his fifties or sixties with acute or convalescent COVID-19. The CDR3 loop is CASRLAGGETQYF. CDR3 DNA: TGTGCCAGCAGGCTAGCGGGGGGGGAGACCCAGTACTTC.